Listed here are 16 T cell receptor beta chains from one sample, sequenced in a study of T cells in Graves' hyperthyroidism and ophthalmopathy. From RNA transcripts, TCR beta CDR3 regions were amplified. The HTBI set primed first-round TCR CDR3 RT-PCR. TCRdb redid the calling of the multiplex PCR reads with MiXCR, one entry per CDR3 protein. The sample lists approximately 500,000 distinct CDR3 sequences, about half seen once, with roughly 7.7% in the top ten. The sequenced sample was peripheral blood or thyroid tissue (not recorded which). The receptors shown here come from a woman in her late teens or twenties with Graves' hyperthyroidism.

This clonotype was seen ten or more times. The genes are TRBV19 and TRBJ1-1; TRBD1 is a possible D gene (6 bases). CDR1 and CDR2 from the germline V gene are LNHDA and SQIVND (reference sequence). Trimming shortened V by 5 bases and J by 6 bases, and 19 bases separated the two germline ends. The CDR3 length is 15 residues. Here the CDR3 reads CASSGGAGAYAEAFF. CDR3 coding DNA: TGTGCCAGTAGTGGGGGGGCAGGGGCATACGCTGAAGCTTTCTTT.

Comment on this clonotype: One junction end does not reproduce the germline sequence, and a read error may be involved. CDR3 nucleotide sequence: TGTGCCAGCAGTCCCGGGGGGGGGAACACCGGGGAGCTGTCTTGG. Amino acid sequence: CASSPGGGNTGELSW. This chain links TRBV12-3 or TRBV12-4 with TRBJ2-2, with 8 nucleotides matching TRBD2. This CDR3 region has 15 residues.

The count of this clonotype is one. The rearrangement joins TRBV2 to TRBJ1-2; no clear D. The CDR3 covers 14 residues. Germline lookup yields CDR1 SNHLY and CDR2 FYNNEI. Trimming pared 4 bases from V and 4 bases from J, leaving 13 bases between. In DNA form, the CDR3 reads TGTGCCAGCAGTGGAGACGCAGGCTCCTATGGCTACACCTTC. Protein sequence: CASSGDAGSYGYTF.

The V call is TRBV7-2, the J call TRBJ1-3; tentative D call: TRBD1 (5 bases). The CDR3 has 12 residues. V dropped 11 bases and J dropped 4 bases, with 12 bases sitting between them. Germline V gives CDR1 SGHTA, CDR2 FQGNSA. Here the CDR3 reads CASLPGGNTIYF. DNA of the CDR3: TGTGCCTCACTTCCAGGGGGAAACACCATATATTTT.

This clonotype was observed at least ten times. The chain recombines TRBV10-2 with TRBJ2-7, with 7 positions matching TRBD2. CDR1 WSHSY and CDR2 SAAADI come from the germline V gene. The ends lost 5 bases at V and 2 bases at J; junction bases unmatched: 6. There are 14 residues in the CDR3. The CDR3 DNA reads as TGCGCCAGCAGTTCAAGCGGGGCCCCCTACGAGCAGTACTTC. This sequence encodes CASSSSGAPYEQYF.

This clonotype was recorded many times. The chain couples TRBV25-1 to TRBJ2-2; D could derive from TRBD1 or TRBD2 (5 bases each). Trimming took 4 bases from V and 0 from J, leaving 15 bases between them. The CDR3 length is 17 residues. Germline V lookup: CDR1 MGHDK, CDR2 SYGVNS. CDR3 sequence: CASSAPRDLANTGELFF. The CDR3 nucleotides read TGTGCCAGCAGTGCCCCAAGGGACCTCGCGAACACCGGGGAGCTGTTTTTT.

The V call is TRBV10-3, the J call TRBJ1-2; no clear D. The germline CDR1 and CDR2 sequences are ENHRY and SYGVKD. CDR3 length: 13 residues. The V and J ends lost 4 bases and 3 bases respectively, with 9 bases between them. The CDR3 nucleotides are TGTGCCATCAGTGCTGCGGCTCACTATGGCTACACCTTC. It codes for CAISAAAHYGYTF.

V gene TRBV9 combines with J gene TRBJ2-2; 8 bases are a match to TRBD2. Germline loops: CDR1 SGDLS, CDR2 YYNGEE. The CDR3 is 16 residues long. V shed 0 bases, J shed 4 bases, and the junction held 5 bases outside the gene matches. CDR3 in DNA: TGTGCCAGCAGCGTAGTGGCGGGAGGTCCCACCGGGGAGCTGTTTTTT. Translation: CASSVVAGGPTGELFF.

Ten or more counts support this clonotype. The rearrangement uses TRBV27 and TRBJ1-5; D is unclear. Per the germline V gene, CDR1 is MNHEY and CDR2 is SMNVEV (reference sequence). V shed 4 bases and J shed 6 bases, with 4 bases lying between them. This CDR3 has 11 residues. The CDR3 region is CASSSAQPQHF. The CDR3, as DNA: TGTGCCAGCAGTTCCGCTCAGCCCCAGCATTTT.

This clonotype was observed many times. The chain joins TRBV27 to TRBJ1-5, with 8 bases aligning to TRBD1. V was clipped by 4 bases and J by 6 bases; unmatched bases: 5. Germline V gene sequence: CDR1 MNHEY, CDR2 SMNVEV (reference sequence). The CDR3 has 14 amino acids. The CDR3 region has the DNA TGTGCCAGCAGTTCAGACAGGGGTGGTCAGCCCCAGCATTTT. Its protein product is CASSSDRGGQPQHF.

Concerning this clonotype itself: A much larger clone lies a single base off, so this may be a read error. V gene TRBV7-8 combines with J gene TRBJ1-1, with D possibly TRBD1 on 6 matching bases. CDR1 SGHVS and CDR2 FQNEAQ come from the germline V gene. The length of the CDR3 is 15 residues. CDR3 sequence: CAGSFGWGAWTEAFF. The CDR3 DNA sequence: TGTGCCGGCAGCTTCGGTTGGGGGGCATGGACTGAAGCTTTCTTT. The whole variable domain, remainder taken from reference TRBV7-8 and TRBJ1-1, is GAGVSQSPRYKVAKRGQDVALRCDPISGHVSLFWYQQALGQGPEFLTYFQNEAQLDKSGLPSDRFFAERPEGSVSTLKIQRTQQEDSAVYLCAGSFGWGAWTEAFFGQGTRLTVV.

The rearrangement links TRBV12-3 or TRBV12-4 to TRBJ2-1; the D gene could be TRBD1 or TRBD2 (5 bases each). CDR3 size: 14 residues. V shed 5 bases and J shed 6 bases, with 14 bases lying between them. DNA of the CDR3: TGTGCCAGCAGTACCCGGGACCAAACCAATGAGCAGTTCTTC. Translation: CASSTRDQTNEQFF.

V gene TRBV12-3 or TRBV12-4 combines with J gene TRBJ2-2, with TRBD2 identical over 9 bases. This CDR3 has 14 amino acids. Losses at the gene ends were 5 bases for V and 6 bases for J; bases not matched to a gene: 4. The CDR3 coding sequence is TGTGCCAGCAGTGTGGTAGCGGGAGCCGGGGAGCTGTTTTTT. Its protein is CASSVVAGAGELFF.

There are many counts of this clonotype. The genes are TRBV5-1 and TRBJ2-7, with a tentative D call TRBD1 (5 bases). Germline V lookup: CDR1 SGHRS, CDR2 YFSETQ. This CDR3 has 14 amino acids. The V end lost 2 bases, the J end lost 2 bases, and 11 bases lay between the germline ends. For the CDR3, the DNA is TGCGCCAGCAGCTTAACTTTACAGGCCTACGAGCAGTACTTC. This translates into CASSLTLQAYEQYF.

This clonotype showed up many times. The chain joins TRBV2 to TRBJ1-2, with TRBD1 identical over 8 bases. The CDR3 is 16 residues long. The V gene's germline CDR1 is SNHLY and CDR2 FYNNEI. Losses at the gene ends were 6 bases for V and 8 bases for J; bases not matched to a gene: 17. The CDR3 nucleotides are TGTGCCAGCAGGCGGGGACAGGCCCCCTCTAGGGAAGGCTACACCTTC. It yields the protein CASRRGQAPSREGYTF.

This clonotype was counted ten times or more. The chain recombines TRBV7-9 with TRBJ1-2; 7 positions match TRBD1. The V gene's germline CDR1 is SEHNR and CDR2 FQNEAQ (reference sequence). The V gene end was trimmed by 6 bases and the J gene end by 1 base; junction bases not matched to a gene: 14. The CDR3 contains 17 residues. DNA for the CDR3: TGTGCCAGCAGTATCCGGGACAGTCCCGTTATTAACTATGGCTACACCTTC. Its translation is CASSIRDSPVINYGYTF.